Below, 25 T cell receptor beta chains from the same sample are listed, as sequenced in a study of control samples from healthy donors and cancer patients. The table came from immunoSEQ multiplex PCR; TCRdb's copy has only in-frame clones and leaves some out. The table lists more than 95,000 clones, roughly 91% of them singletons. Sequencing input: blood. These TCRs come from a woman in her seventies in good health.

The rearrangement uses TRBV10-3 and TRBJ2-3; 8 bases are a match to TRBD1. CDR1 is ENHRY and CDR2 is SYGVKD in the germline V gene. V gave up 4 bases and J gave up 7 bases; unmatched junction bases: 13. The length of the CDR3 is 16 residues. The CDR3 nucleotides read TGTGCCATCAGTGGGGGGACAGGAAATGTCCTTAATACGCAGTATTTT. This sequence encodes CAISGGTGNVLNTQYF.

The rearrangement joins TRBV19 to TRBJ1-4; D uncertain. CDR1 and CDR2 (germline): LNHDA, SQIVND (reference sequence). The CDR3 spans 13 residues. With 5 bases removed from V and 4 bases from J, the gap between germline ends came to 8 bases. The CDR3 coding sequence is TGTGCCAGTAGTCGGGCTTATAATGAAAAACTGTTTTTT. It yields the protein CASSRAYNEKLFF.

The chain joins TRBV13 to TRBJ2-1; D not resolved. Trimming pared 3 bases from V and 10 bases from J, leaving 13 bases between. The CDR3 covers 13 residues. The germline V gene encodes CDR1 PRHDT and CDR2 FYEKMQ (reference sequence). DNA of the CDR3: TGTGCCAGCAGCTTGTCCGGAGAACGGGAGCAGTTCTTC. It yields the protein CASSLSGEREQFF.

The rearrangement uses TRBV2 and TRBJ1-2, with no clear D. This CDR3 region has 13 residues. V shed 8 bases and J shed 0 bases, with 10 bases lying between them. The germline gives CDR1 SNHLY, CDR2 FYNNEI. The CDR3 DNA reads TGTGCCAGCGCAGAACTTTCTAACTATGGCTACACCTTC. Translating gives CASAELSNYGYTF. The full variable domain, rest sourced from reference TRBV2 and TRBJ1-2, is EPEVTQTPSHQVTQMGQEVILRCVPISNHLYFYWYRQILGQKVEFLVSFYNNEISEKSEIFDDQFSVERPDGSNFTLKIRSTKLEDSAMYFCASAELSNYGYTFGSGTRLTVV.

The CDR3 reads CASSLGPGLSTGELFF. The CDR3 nucleotides read TGCGCCAGCAGCTTGGGTCCCGGGCTGAGCACCGGGGAGCTGTTTTTT. The rearrangement uses TRBV5-1 and TRBJ2-2; D call uncertain. Germline V lookup: CDR1 SGHRS, CDR2 YFSETQ. This CDR3 region has 16 residues. The V end was cut by 0 bases, the J end by 4 bases, with 13 bases between.

The gene calls are TRBV7-2 and TRBJ1-6; D unclear. This CDR3 has 19 amino acids. Germline V CDR1 and CDR2: SGHTA, FQGNSA. Trimming took 3 bases from V and 4 from J, leaving 22 bases between them. The CDR3 here is CASSFTFGGGRTYNSPLHF. In DNA form, the CDR3 reads TGTGCCAGCAGCTTTACTTTCGGTGGTGGACGGACTTATAATTCACCCCTCCACTTT.

The genes are TRBV7-6 and TRBJ2-6; no reliable D call. Germline V lookup: CDR1 SGHVS, CDR2 FNYEAQ. V was cut by 5 bases and J by 1 base, with 9 bases left in between. The CDR3 contains 15 residues. The CDR3 DNA sequence: TGTGCCAGCAGCCCTCTGTTGTCTGGGGCCAACGTCCTGACTTTC. Amino acid sequence: CASSPLLSGANVLTF.

This chain links TRBV11-3 with TRBJ2-7; D might be TRBD1 (5 bases). V shed 1 base and J shed 6 bases, with 13 bases lying between them. The germline gives CDR1 SGHNT, CDR2 YENEEA. This CDR3 is built from 14 residues. CDR3 residues: CASSLGSGHGEQYF. The CDR3 region has the DNA TGTGCCAGCAGCTTAGGGAGTGGACATGGCGAGCAGTACTTC.

CDR3 in amino acids: CASSSAGGGLQETQYF. The CDR3 nucleotides read TGTGCCAGCAGCTCCGCCGGCGGGGGGTTACAAGAGACCCAGTACTTC. The rearrangement uses TRBV7-2 and TRBJ2-5; 8 bases are a match to TRBD2. Losses at the gene ends were 4 bases for V and 2 bases for J; bases not matched to a gene: 9. Germline-derived CDR1 and CDR2 are SGHTA and FQGNSA. The CDR3 sequence is 16 residues long.

V gene TRBV5-5 combines with J gene TRBJ2-5; D perhaps matches TRBD2 (6 bases). CDR1 and CDR2 from the germline V gene are SGHKS and YYEKEE (reference sequence). The CDR3 totals 19 residues. Trimming shortened V by 1 base and J by 2 bases, and 24 bases separated the two germline ends. The DNA of the CDR3 is TGTGCCAGCAGCTTGACGTCATTGGAGCGAGGAGGGATACAAGAGACCCAGTACTTC. Amino acids: CASSLTSLERGGIQETQYF.

The chain combines TRBV7-8 with TRBJ1-1, with D maybe TRBD1 (5 bases). Germline V CDR1 and CDR2: SGHVS, FQNEAQ. Trimming stripped 1 base from V and 2 bases from J, with 11 bases between. The CDR3 runs to 15 residues. The chain's CDR3 is CASSLEGRANTEAFF. The CDR3 nucleotides read TGTGCCAGCAGCTTAGAGGGACGGGCAAACACTGAAGCTTTCTTT.

CDR3 protein: CASSRGRLNTEAFF. The CDR3 DNA reads TGCGCCAGCAGCCGGGGACGGCTGAACACTGAAGCTTTCTTT. The chain joins TRBV4-1 to TRBJ1-1, with D perhaps matching TRBD1 (5 bases). The CDR3 is made up of 14 amino acids. The germline V gene encodes CDR1 MGHRA and CDR2 YSYEKL. The V end lost 4 bases, the J end lost 0 bases, and 9 bases lay between the germline ends.

V and J are TRBV5-1 and TRBJ1-1, with D uncertain. The CDR3 sequence is 16 residues long. Germline V CDR1 and CDR2: SGHRS, YFSETQ. The V end was cut by 0 bases, the J end by 1 base, with 13 bases between. The CDR3 region has the DNA TGCGCCAGCAGCTTGGAGCCAGGCCATGGGAACACTGAAGCTTTCTTT. This gives the protein CASSLEPGHGNTEAFF.

This clone was observed a handful of times. The chain is built from TRBV5-1 and TRBJ2-1; D not certain. The germline gives CDR1 SGHRS, CDR2 YFSETQ. The CDR3 covers 14 residues. V lost 1 base, J lost 4 bases, and 9 bases lay in between. The CDR3 protein is CASSLLSEYNEQFF. The CDR3 region has the DNA TGCGCCAGCAGCTTGTTGAGCGAGTACAATGAGCAGTTCTTC.

The gene calls are TRBV3-1 (or the pseudogene TRBV3-2) and TRBJ1-2; D remains ambiguous. This CDR3 has 12 residues. The V end lost 0 bases, the J end lost 8 bases, and 7 bases lay between the germline ends. The germline CDR1 and CDR2 sequences are LGHDT and YNNKEL (reference sequence). CDR3 residues: CASSQEYEGYTF. In nucleotides, the CDR3 is TGTGCCAGCAGCCAAGAGTACGAGGGCTACACCTTC.

This chain links TRBV6-1 with TRBJ1-1; D remains ambiguous. This CDR3 comprises 12 residues. Germline-derived CDR1 and CDR2 are MNHNS and SASEGT. V lost 0 bases, J lost 11 bases, and 10 bases lay in between. The CDR3 region has the DNA TGTGCCAGCAGTGAAGCGCGGTCTGGGGCTTTCTTT. This translates into CASSEARSGAFF.

The genes are TRBV3-1 (or the pseudogene TRBV3-2) and TRBJ2-3; 10 nucleotides line up with TRBD2. V shed 4 bases, J shed 9 bases, and the junction held 4 bases outside the gene matches. The CDR3 runs to 13 residues. Germline CDR1 reads LGHDT; CDR2 reads YNNKEL (reference sequence). The CDR3 sequence is CASSPSSGGTQYF. CDR3 coding DNA: TGTGCCAGCAGCCCTTCTAGCGGGGGCACGCAGTATTTT.

The chain uses TRBV5-1 and TRBJ2-3; D gene uncertain. The germline V and J ends were trimmed by 5 bases and 2 bases, with 6 bases remaining between them. The germline V gene encodes CDR1 SGHRS and CDR2 YFSETQ. The CDR3 is made up of 12 amino acids. The chain's CDR3 is CASREYTDTQYF. The CDR3 DNA follows: TGCGCCAGCAGAGAGTACACAGATACGCAGTATTTT.

This clone was detected a few times. This chain links TRBV19 with TRBJ2-4, with TRBD2 identical over 7 bases. Germline V lookup: CDR1 LNHDA, CDR2 SQIVND (reference sequence). Trimming took 3 bases from V and 1 from J; bases not matched to a gene: 9. The CDR3 sequence is 17 residues long. CDR3 DNA: TGTGCCAGTAGTATTACGTCTAGCGGCGGCGCCAAAAACATTCAGTACTTC. Translation: CASSITSSGGAKNIQYF.

V usage is TRBV5-1 and J usage is TRBJ1-2, with 11 bases fitting TRBD1. Germline CDR1 and CDR2: SGHRS and YFSETQ. The CDR3 totals 17 residues. Losses at the gene ends were 4 bases for V and 0 bases for J; bases not matched to a gene: 8. For the CDR3, the DNA is TGCGCCAGCAGCACGGGGACAGGGGGGAATTCTAACTATGGCTACACCTTC. It yields the protein CASSTGTGGNSNYGYTF.

V gene TRBV3-1 (or the pseudogene TRBV3-2) combines with J gene TRBJ1-5; no definite D call. The CDR3 length is 14 residues. V shed 1 base and J shed 6 bases, with 10 bases lying between them. Germline V gene data show CDR1 as LGHDT and CDR2 as YNNKEL (reference sequence). The CDR3 loop reads CASSQGPARQPQHF. The CDR3, as DNA: TGTGCCAGCAGCCAAGGTCCGGCCCGTCAGCCCCAGCATTTT.

This clone appeared once. The V gene is TRBV7-3, the J gene TRBJ2-1, with D possibly matching TRBD2 (5 bases). CDR3 size: 14 residues. V lost 3 bases and J lost 1, with 7 bases in between. Germline V gene sequence: CDR1 SGHTA, CDR2 FQGTGA. The CDR3 DNA follows: TGTGCCAGCAGCTTTGAGGGATCCTACAATGAGCAGTTCTTC. Protein product: CASSFEGSYNEQFF.

The gene calls are TRBV19 and TRBJ2-7; D is uncertain. CDR1 is LNHDA, CDR2 SQIVND, per germline (reference sequence). The CDR3 consists of 15 residues. The V end was cut by 6 bases, the J end by 2 bases, with 17 bases between. DNA for the CDR3: TGTGCCAGTAGCACAGAGGCTGGACGGGCCTACGAGCAGTACTTC. Translating gives CASSTEAGRAYEQYF.

The rearrangement links TRBV6-5 to TRBJ2-5; the D gene is possibly TRBD2 (5 bases). CDR3 length equals 15 residues. Germline CDR1 reads MNHEY; CDR2 reads SVGAGI. V lost 6 bases, J lost 5 bases, and 19 bases lay in between. For the CDR3, the DNA is TGTGCCAGCAGACCCCCCGGGAACTCCCGGGAGACCCAGTACTTC. Encoded protein: CASRPPGNSRETQYF.

This sequence joins TRBV10-2 and TRBJ2-7; either TRBD1 or TRBD2 may fit D (5 bases each). The V gene's germline CDR1 is WSHSY and CDR2 SAAADI. The CDR3 totals 15 residues. V shed 4 bases and J shed 1 base, with 14 bases lying between them. The CDR3 DNA follows: TGCGCCAGCAGTGGAGAGGGGCCCCTATCCTACGAGCAGTACTTC. This gives the protein CASSGEGPLSYEQYF.